The 15 T cell receptor beta chains in this list originate from one sample, sequenced in a study of control samples from healthy donors and cancer patients. The data were produced by immunoSEQ multiplex PCR, yet TCRdb's version contains in-frame clones alone and is incomplete. The repertoire consists of some 21,000 clones, with 75% to 90% occurring once and the leading ten covering roughly 40%. Specimen: PBMCs. These TCRs come from a man aged 55 to 70 with head and neck cancer.

The rearrangement uses TRBV29-1 and TRBJ1-5, with D possibly being TRBD1 (5 bases). Germline lookup yields CDR1 SQVTM and CDR2 ANQGSEA. The V end was cut by 3 bases, the J end by 1 base, with 13 bases between. This CDR3 spans 15 amino acids. CDR3 region: CSVDRRDDSNQPQHF. The CDR3 DNA reads TGCAGCGTTGATCGCCGGGACGACAGCAATCAGCCCCAGCATTTT.

The genes are TRBV10-3 and TRBJ1-1; 11 nucleotides line up with TRBD1. This CDR3 region has 15 residues. The V segment lost 6 bases and the J segment 5 bases; nucleotides outside the gene matches: 8. Germline V gene data show CDR1 as ENHRY and CDR2 as SYGVKD. CDR3 sequence (DNA): TGTGCCATCAGCCGGACAGGGGGCTCGGAGACTGAAGCTTTCTTT. Its translation: CAISRTGGSETEAFF.

This chain connects TRBV4-1 to TRBJ1-5; 10 bases line up with TRBD1. This CDR3 comprises 16 residues. Looked up from germline, CDR1 is MGHRA and CDR2 is YSYEKL. Trimming cost V 3 bases and J 4 bases; bases outside gene matches: 6. The CDR3 DNA is TGCGCCAGCAGCCAGGAGGGACAGGGGCTTAATCAGCCCCAGCATTTT. The encoded protein is CASSQEGQGLNQPQHF.

In this sample, this clone turned up once. This sequence joins TRBV29-1 and TRBJ2-4; no clear D gene. From germline, CDR1 is SQVTM and CDR2 ANQGSEA. The V end lost 6 bases, the J end lost 5 bases, and 8 bases lay between the germline ends. The CDR3 contains 11 residues. The CDR3 protein is CSVRKENIQYF. The CDR3 nucleotides read TGCAGCGTCCGGAAGGAAAACATTCAGTACTTC.

This chain links TRBV28 with TRBJ2-6; D is ambiguous. The CDR3 totals 15 residues. Germline lookup yields CDR1 MDHEN and CDR2 SYDVKM. V dropped 2 bases and J dropped 1 base, with 6 bases sitting between them. CDR3 sequence reads: CASSLMASGANVLTF. In DNA, the CDR3 is TGTGCCAGCAGTTTAATGGCTTCTGGGGCCAACGTCCTGACTTTC.

V and J are TRBV9 and TRBJ1-1; no clear D. The CDR3 has 13 residues. Trimming removed 2 bases from V and 1 base from J, with 6 bases in between. CDR1 and CDR2 (germline): SGDLS, YYNGEE. The CDR3 reads CASSVSPNTEAFF. CDR3 bases: TGTGCCAGCAGCGTCTCACCGAACACTGAAGCTTTCTTT. The variable domain in full, completed from reference TRBV9 and TRBJ1-1, reads DSGVTQTPKHLITATGQRVTLRCSPRSGDLSVYWYQQSLDQGLQFLIQYYNGEERAKGNILERFSAQQFPDLHSELNLSSLELGDSALYFCASSVSPNTEAFFGQGTRLTVV.

This sequence joins TRBV10-3 and TRBJ2-2; the D is unclear. This CDR3 is 17 amino acids long. Germline CDR1 reads ENHRY; CDR2 reads SYGVKD. The V and J ends lost 4 bases and 2 bases respectively, with 17 bases between them. CDR3 DNA sequence: TGTGCCATCAGTGCATTGGTAGTGGTTGACAACACCGGGGAGCTGTTTTTT. Its translation: CAISALVVVDNTGELFF.

This clone was counted once. V is TRBV30 and J is TRBJ2-3; D is possibly TRBD1 (5 bases). The CDR3 runs to 12 residues. Germline V gives CDR1 GTSNPN, CDR2 SVGIG (reference sequence). Trimming cost V 8 bases and J 2 bases, with 11 bases left between them. The CDR3 protein is CAHSGLTDTQYF. CDR3 DNA: TGTGCCCATTCAGGGCTCACAGATACGCAGTATTTT.

The V gene is TRBV30, the J gene TRBJ1-3; D uncertain. CDR3 size: 12 residues. V shed 3 bases and J shed 4 bases, with 7 bases lying between them. Germline V gene sequence: CDR1 GTSNPN, CDR2 SVGIG (reference sequence). This chain's CDR3 is CAWSPQGNTIYF. The CDR3 coding sequence is TGTGCCTGGAGCCCCCAGGGAAACACCATATATTTT.

The chain links TRBV6-5 to TRBJ2-7; 9 bases match TRBD1. This CDR3 has 13 residues. Looked up from germline, CDR1 is MNHEY and CDR2 is SVGAGI. Losses at the gene ends were 5 bases for V and 10 bases for J; bases not matched to a gene: 9. The CDR3 loop reads CASSTHPGQGQYV. CDR3 bases: TGTGCCAGCAGTACACACCCGGGACAGGGACAGTACGTC.

This sequence joins TRBV4-2 and TRBJ2-7; D is ambiguous. Germline CDR1 is LGHNA and CDR2 is YNFKEQ. The germline V and J ends were trimmed by 1 base and 3 bases, with 10 bases remaining between them. CDR3 length: 14 residues. The CDR3 here is CASSQGMQFYEQYF. CDR3 sequence (DNA): TGTGCCAGCAGCCAAGGAATGCAGTTCTACGAGCAGTACTTC.

This rearrangement joins TRBV30 to TRBJ2-1, with 9 nucleotides matching TRBD2. With 0 bases clipped from V and 6 bases from J, the junction kept 6 bases outside the gene matches. This CDR3 contains 15 residues. Per germline, CDR1 GTSNPN and CDR2 SVGIG (reference sequence). The CDR3 bases are TGTGCCTGGAGTGTACACGCGGGAGGGCGCAATGAGCAGTTCTTC. This gives the protein CAWSVHAGGRNEQFF.

The rearrangement links TRBV2 to TRBJ1-3, with a possible D match to TRBD1 (6 bases). CDR3 length equals 13 residues. The germline V gene encodes CDR1 SNHLY and CDR2 FYNNEI. The V and J ends lost 6 bases and 5 bases respectively, with 11 bases between them. CDR3 residues: CASSRDTRNTIYF. CDR3 coding DNA: TGTGCCAGCAGCCGGGACACCCGAAACACCATATATTTT.

This clone came up a few times. This chain joins TRBV7-9 and TRBJ1-3; D remains ambiguous. V lost 2 bases to trimming and J lost 0 bases, with 8 bases between them. The germline gives CDR1 SEHNR, CDR2 FQNEAQ (reference sequence). This CDR3 is 15 amino acids long. The CDR3 region has the DNA TGTGCCAGCAGCTTACATGGAGCCTCTGGAAACACCATATATTTT. Translated: CASSLHGASGNTIYF.

V and J are TRBV3-1 (or the pseudogene TRBV3-2) and TRBJ2-3, with TRBD2 identical over 9 bases. CDR3 size: 16 residues. Germline CDR1 is LGHDT and CDR2 is YNNKEL (reference sequence). The V gene end was trimmed by 1 base and the J gene end by 2 bases; junction bases not matched to a gene: 4. Here the CDR3 reads CASSQVAGGSTDTQYF. The CDR3 DNA is TGTGCCAGCAGCCAAGTGGCGGGAGGGTCCACAGATACGCAGTATTTT.